Sequencing of this T cell receptor beta chain was carried out in a study of blood T cell repertoires in COVID-19. Background on the study: There were acute and convalescent COVID-19 samples, and they came from the United States, Italy and Spain. Sources were T cells, B-cell-depleted T cells, or PBMCs; the material itself was cDNA or gDNA.

In the authors' workflow: The assay estimated nucleated cells by amplifying reference gene primers. Libraries were prepared by immunoSEQ multiplex PCR; TCRdb keeps only in-frame clonotypes and omits some of them. The D gene and trimming were derived from the DNA, and the V and J assignments and clone size from that table. Found here are tens of thousands of clones, approximately 89% of them singletons; the top ten hold approximately 6.8%. V was trimmed by 7 bases and J by 6 bases, leaving 12 bases between them. CDR1 and CDR2 (germline): MNHNY, SVGAGI (reference sequence). The CDR3 is 12 residues long. This clone was detected once.

This TCR was sampled from a woman older than 75 with acute or convalescent COVID-19. Source material: peripheral blood. The gene calls are TRBV6-6 and TRBJ1-1; D gene unclear. CDR3 in DNA: TGTGCCAGCATAGAAAGTTTATCTGAAGCTTTCTTT. Protein sequence: CASIESLSEAFF.